The clone carrying this T cell receptor beta chain was found a few times. The treatment: randomized to nivolumab then ipilimumab (arm A) or the reverse (arm B). DNA-damaging chemotherapy had not been given to any patient beforehand. These data originate in a study of sequential checkpoint blockade in melanoma. On the study more broadly: First-line arms were nivolumab then ipilimumab, or the reverse, randomized 1:1.

This table comes from immunoSEQ multiplex PCR, and its TCRdb copy is limited to in-frame clones, with some not included. The data show 350 to 400 clones, about 20% seen once. The germline V and J ends were trimmed by 2 bases and 5 bases, with 9 bases remaining between them. The CDR3 has 13 amino acids. Germline-derived CDR1 and CDR2 are LNHDA and SQIVND (reference sequence). The input for sequencing was tumor tissue (inferred from file names), taken from a patient given nivolumab and ipilimumab in sequence. This chain joins TRBV19 and TRBJ2-5; D gene unclear. This clonotype was sampled from a human donor with melanoma. The CDR3 bases are TGTGCCAGTAGTATAACCAGGACGGAGACCCAGTACTTC. Encoded protein: CASSITRTETQYF.